The rows below give T cell receptor beta chains drawn from one sample of a study of T cells in Graves' hyperthyroidism and ophthalmopathy. TCRdb re-called the multiplex PCR reads through MiXCR, storing one row per CDR3 protein. The table has roughly 580,000 distinct CDR3 sequences, just over 45% seen once. The sequencing sample was made of peripheral blood or thyroid tissue (not recorded which). These receptors all come from a woman between 18 and 29 years old with Graves' hyperthyroidism. Each CDR3 is given with its conserved first and last residue. A D gene is named only where the DNA matches it firmly. A clone size is listed for some rows: how often the clone was seen (once, few, many), or a class if it is expanded.

TRBV10-3	NA	TRBJ2-5	13	many	TGTGCCATCAGTGGGGGTAAGAAGGAGACCCAGTACTTC	CAISGGKKETQYF
TRBV7-3	NA	TRBJ2-2	13	many	TGTGCCAGCAGCTTAACAGGGGCCGGGGAGCTGTTTTTT	CASSLTGAGELFF
TRBV7-9	NA	TRBJ2-7	16	NA	TGTGCCAGCAGCTATAGCGGGAGGGACAGGGGGTACGAGCAGTACTTC	CASSYSGRDRGYEQYF
TRBV29-1	NA	TRBJ2-7	14	NA	TGCAGCGTGGAGGCTGGTAGCGCCTCCTACGAGCAGTACTTC	CSVEAGSASYEQYF
TRBV19	NA	TRBJ2-7	15	NA	TGTGCCAGTAGTAGCCCCATGGACAAGACCTACGAGCAGTACTTC	CASSSPMDKTYEQYF
TRBV2	NA	TRBJ1-4	11	NA	TGTGCCACCAGTGACTCTGGGAAACTGTTTTTT	CATSDSGKLFF
TRBV29-1	NA	TRBJ2-5	13	NA	TGCAGCGTGGAAACCAGGGATGAACGGACCCAGTACTTC	CSVETRDERTQYF
TRBV10-2	NA	TRBJ1-5	13	many	TGCGCCAGCAGTGGGGCGCCGAATCAGCCCCAGCATTTT	CASSGAPNQPQHF
TRBV7-3	NA	TRBJ1-5	16	NA	TGCGCCAGCAGCCAAGATTATCCGGCCCGCCGAGAGCCCCAGCATTTT	CASSQDYPARREPQHF
TRBV2	TRBD2	TRBJ2-5	16	NA	TGTGCCAGCAGTCCCGGACTAGCTGTTTATGGGGAGACCCAGTACTTC	CASSPGLAVYGETQYF
TRBV6-6	TRBD2	TRBJ2-7	15	NA	TGTGCCAGCAGTTATCGGGGACTAGCGGGAAGTGAGCAGTACTTC	CASSYRGLAGSEQYF
TRBV7-9	NA	TRBJ1-2	14	many	TGTGCCAGCAGCGAAACTTCAGGGGATAATGGCTACACCTTC	CASSETSGDNGYTF
TRBV24-1	NA	TRBJ1-4	15	NA	TGTGCCACCAGTGACCACGGGACGCGGGGGGAAAAACTGTTTTTT	CATSDHGTRGEKLFF
TRBV6-6	TRBD2	TRBJ2-7	14	few	TGTGCCAGCAGAACGATACGGGAGGGCCCCGAGCAGTACTTC	CASRTIREGPEQYF
TRBV7-8	TRBD1	TRBJ1-5	14	NA	TGTGCCAGCAGCCCTCGGACAGGGCTTCAGCCCCAGCATTTT	CASSPRTGLQPQHF
TRBV7-9	NA	TRBJ1-1	15	NA	TGTGCCAGCAGCCCAAGTTTACGAGCGAACACTGAGGCTTTCTTT	CASSPSLRANTEAFF
TRBV20-1	NA	TRBJ2-7	20	NA	TGCAGTGCTAGTGCTCATATTGGGGGTGTGGGTTGGAGCCAATCCTACGAGCAGTACTTC	CSASAHIGGVGWSQSYEQYF
TRBV10-3	NA	TRBJ2-2	11	NA	TGTGCCATCAGCCAGGGCAGGGAGCTGTTTTTT	CAISQGRELFF
TRBV2	NA	TRBJ1-2	10	many	TGTGCCAGCGTAGGGCTCGGCTACACCTTC	CASVGLGYTF
TRBV2	TRBD1	TRBJ1-4	14	many	TGTGCCAGCAGTTGGGACAGGGATGATGAAAAACTGTTTTTT	CASSWDRDDEKLFF
TRBV7-3	NA	TRBJ1-5	15	few	TGTGCCAGCAGCCAAGATTGGGGGGGTGGCCAGCCCCAGCATTTT	CASSQDWGGGQPQHF
TRBV7-9	TRBD1	TRBJ1-1	14	many	TGTGCCAGCAGCTCACAGGGGGCAGTCACTGAAGCTTTCTTT	CASSSQGAVTEAFF
TRBV11-2	NA	TRBJ2-7	11	NA	TGTGCCAGCAGCCGGGGTTTCGAGCAGTACTTC	CASSRGFEQYF
TRBV29-1	NA	TRBJ1-1	14	NA	TGCAGCGTCGGAGGGGAGGGCGTGAACACTGAAGCTTTCTTT	CSVGGEGVNTEAFF
TRBV11-1	NA	TRBJ1-4	14	NA	TGTGCCAGCAGGGGAGACGGAACTAATGAAAAACTGTTTTTT	CASRGDGTNEKLFF
TRBV20-1	NA	TRBJ1-5	11	many	TGCAGTGTCGATAGCAATCAGCCCCAGCATTTT	CSVDSNQPQHF
TRBV2	NA	TRBJ2-6	13	NA	TGTGCCAGCAGAACAGACAGGGCCAACGTCCTGACTTTC	CASRTDRANVLTF
TRBV10-3	TRBD1	TRBJ1-3	14	many	TGTGCCATCAGTGGACAGGGACCCCGAAACACCATATATTTT	CAISGQGPRNTIYF
TRBV7-9	NA	TRBJ2-7	14	NA	TGTGCCAGCAGCCCGACAGGTCTCCCCTACGAGCAGTACTTC	CASSPTGLPYEQYF
TRBV15	TRBD1	TRBJ2-7	16	NA	TGTGCCACCAGCGTGTCCGGGACAGGGGGGTACAATGAGCAGTACTTC	CATSVSGTGGYNEQYF
TRBV7-8	TRBD2	TRBJ2-7	15	few	TGTGCCAGCAGCTTCTCCGGACTAGCATCCTACGAGCAGTACTTC	CASSFSGLASYEQYF
TRBV10-3	NA	TRBJ1-5	13	once	TGTGCCATCAGTCAGACGGGGTATCAGCCCCAGCATTTT	CAISQTGYQPQHF
TRBV9	NA	TRBJ1-1	13	NA	TGTGCCAGCAGCCACCGGGACATCACTGAAGCTTTCTTT	CASSHRDITEAFF
TRBV7-9	NA	TRBJ1-4	18	once	TGTGCCAGCAGCTTAGTAGCCGTTCAAGGACGGATTAATGAAAAACTGTTTTTT	CASSLVAVQGRINEKLFF
TRBV6-4	TRBD1	TRBJ1-4	14	NA	TGTGCCAGCAGGGACCGGGACAGGGATGGAACACTGTTTTTT	CASRDRDRDGTLFF
TRBV9	NA	TRBJ1-2	15	few	TGTGCCAGCAGCGTAGATGGGACTTCGACTTGGGGCTACACCTTC	CASSVDGTSTWGYTF
TRBV7-9	NA	TRBJ1-2	14	many	TGTGCCAGCAGCTCCGGATCCGCCTACTATGGCTACACCTTC	CASSSGSAYYGYTF
TRBV7-3	NA	TRBJ2-5	14	NA	TGCGCCAGCAGCCAAGAAGACTACCAAGAGACCCAGTACTTC	CASSQEDYQETQYF
TRBV19	TRBD1	TRBJ2-5	14	NA	TGTGCCAGCAGCCTAGACAGGGAATGGGAGACCCAGTACTTC	CASSLDREWETQYF
TRBV10-3	NA	TRBJ2-7	13	once	TGTGCCATCAGTGACGGGGACGGGTACGAGCAGTACTTC	CAISDGDGYEQYF